The 23 T cell receptor beta chains below all came from one sample that was sequenced in a study of memory CD4+ T cells and cytomegalovirus serostatus. Single viable CD3+CD4+CD8-CD45RO+ cells were sorted as the memory CD4+ T cells. Method: immunoSEQ multiplex PCR; TCRdb's copy keeps in-frame clones and lacks some. Of about 50,000 clones listed, approximately 78% are singletons. Specimen: memory CD4+ T cells from blood. Receptors were obtained from an adult in good health and CMV-seronegative.

The genes are TRBV11-1 and TRBJ2-7; D may correspond to TRBD1 or TRBD2 (6 bases each). CDR3 length equals 13 residues. From germline, CDR1 is SGHAT and CDR2 FQDESV (reference sequence). V lost 5 bases to trimming and J lost 6 bases, with 14 bases between them. In nucleotides, the CDR3 is TGTGCCAGCAGCGTAAAAGGGGGGACCGAGCAGTACTTC. Translated: CASSVKGGTEQYF. The full variable domain, with the rest looked up from reference TRBV11-1 and TRBJ2-7, is EAEVAQSPRYKITEKSQAVAFWCDPISGHATLYWYRQILGQGPELLVQFQDESVVDDSQLPKDRFSAERLKGVDSTLKIQPAELGDSAMYLCASSVKGGTEQYFGPGTRLTVT.

V gene TRBV28 combines with J gene TRBJ2-3; D tentatively reads TRBD1 or TRBD2 (5 bases each). This CDR3 is built from 15 residues. Germline V gene sequence: CDR1 MDHEN, CDR2 SYDVKM. The V end was cut by 2 bases, the J end by 1 base, with 10 bases between. The CDR3 DNA is TGTGCCAGCAGTTTACCGGGGCCGGGCACAGATACGCAGTATTTT. Amino acids: CASSLPGPGTDTQYF.

The chain uses TRBV28 and TRBJ2-5, with 9 bases identical to TRBD2. The J call may be incorrect, as the DNA end agrees better with TRBJ2-7. Germline CDR1 MDHEN, CDR2 SYDVKM. The CDR3 is made up of 13 amino acids. CDR3 sequence reads: CASTRTSVYEQYF. DNA of the CDR3: TGTGCCAGCACCCGGACTAGCGTCTACGAGCAGTACTTC.

This clone was seen only once. V is TRBV19 and J is TRBJ2-5; TRBD1 agrees at 7 bases. The CDR3 is made up of 17 amino acids. The germline gives CDR1 LNHDA, CDR2 SQIVND (reference sequence). Trimming removed 5 bases from V and 1 base from J; junction bases left unmatched: 13. This CDR3 reads CASSRGRRGFGQETQYF. The CDR3 DNA sequence: TGTGCCAGTAGTCGAGGCCGCAGGGGGTTCGGCCAAGAGACCCAGTACTTC.

The chain combines TRBV2 with TRBJ2-3; no clear D gene. The CDR3 is 12 amino acids. Germline V gene data show CDR1 as SNHLY and CDR2 as FYNNEI. Deletions cut 6 bases from V and 6 bases from J, with 10 bases between. CDR3 sequence reads: CASSLSRDTQYF. The CDR3 DNA reads as TGTGCCAGCAGCCTTTCTCGGGATACGCAGTATTTT.

This chain joins TRBV19 and TRBJ2-7, with 8 bases matching TRBD2. After removal of 5 bases from V and 2 bases from J, the junction contained 8 bases not matched to a gene. CDR1 is LNHDA and CDR2 is SQIVND in the germline V gene (reference sequence). The CDR3 is made up of 15 amino acids. This chain's CDR3 is CASSLGLGGAYEQYF. The CDR3 DNA follows: TGTGCCAGTAGTTTGGGACTAGGGGGAGCCTACGAGCAGTACTTC.

This clone was found once. The rearrangement links TRBV7-9 to TRBJ2-4, with D perhaps TRBD2 (5 bases). V was cut by 4 bases and J by 0 bases, with 7 bases left in between. Germline V gene lookup returns CDR1 SEHNR and CDR2 FQNEAQ (reference sequence). This CDR3 is built from 14 residues. The CDR3 DNA follows: TGTGCCAGCAGCTCCAGCGGAGCCAAAAACATTCAGTACTTC. This encodes CASSSSGAKNIQYF.

CDR3 sequence: CASSLGGARPYEQYF. In DNA, the CDR3 is TGTGCCAGCAGCTTGGGGGGGGCGCGACCCTACGAGCAGTACTTC. V gene TRBV5-5 combines with J gene TRBJ2-7; TRBD1 or TRBD2 may be the D gene (6 bases each). This CDR3 is 15 amino acids long. V dropped 0 bases and J dropped 2 bases, with 12 bases sitting between them. CDR1 and CDR2 (germline): SGHKS, YYEKEE (reference sequence).

The gene calls are TRBV6-5 and TRBJ1-2; D uncertain. This CDR3 spans 14 amino acids. V dropped 0 bases and J dropped 4 bases, with 9 bases sitting between them. The germline V gene encodes CDR1 MNHEY and CDR2 SVGAGI. CDR3 amino acids: CASSYSGQFYGYTF. Here the CDR3 DNA reads TGTGCCAGCAGTTACTCGGGTCAGTTCTATGGCTACACCTTC.

The chain is built from TRBV6-6 and TRBJ2-3; no clear D gene. CDR3 length equals 15 residues. V lost 6 bases and J 0 bases, leaving 13 bases between the germline ends. Germline lookup yields CDR1 MNHNY and CDR2 SVGAGI (reference sequence). The CDR3 DNA sequence: TGTGCCAGCAGAAGACCCTCTGCTAGCACAGATACGCAGTATTTT. This gives the protein CASRRPSASTDTQYF.

The chain links TRBV19 to TRBJ1-4, with a weak D call TRBD1 (5 bases). CDR1 and CDR2 (germline): LNHDA, SQIVND (reference sequence). The CDR3 loop spans 19 amino acids. With 5 bases removed from V and 0 bases from J, the gap between germline ends came to 22 bases. Written as DNA, the CDR3 is TGTGCCAGTAGTCCCAGAATAGGGGTTTCCCCTGCAACTAATGAAAAACTGTTTTTT. As protein: CASSPRIGVSPATNEKLFF.

The chain combines TRBV7-9 with TRBJ1-1; tentatively, D is TRBD1 (6 bases). This CDR3 comprises 14 residues. Germline loops: CDR1 SEHNR, CDR2 FQNEAQ (reference sequence). V shed 6 bases and J shed 1 base, with 12 bases lying between them. The CDR3 protein is CASSSRGQNTEAFF. CDR3 nucleotides: TGTGCCAGCAGTTCCCGGGGGCAGAACACTGAAGCTTTCTTT.

The chain is built from TRBV28 and TRBJ2-4; TRBD2 might be the D (6 bases). CDR1 is MDHEN and CDR2 is SYDVKM in the germline V gene. Trimming pared 6 bases from V and 6 bases from J, leaving 12 bases between. This CDR3 spans 13 amino acids. The CDR3 DNA follows: TGTGCCAGCAGCAAGACTAGTGTAAACATTCAGTACTTC. As protein: CASSKTSVNIQYF. The full variable domain, with the rest looked up from reference TRBV28 and TRBJ2-4, is DVKVTQSSRYLVKRTGEKVFLECVQDMDHENMFWYRQDPGLGLRLIYFSYDVKMKEKGDIPEGYSVSREKKERFSLILESASTNQTSMYLCASSKTSVNIQYFGAGTRLSVL.

The chain recombines TRBV2 with TRBJ2-2; D is uncertain. Trimming removed 3 bases from V and 6 bases from J, with 8 bases in between. Germline values: CDR1 SNHLY, CDR2 FYNNEI. This CDR3 is built from 13 residues. The CDR3 reads CASSERSPGELFF. DNA of the CDR3: TGTGCCAGCAGTGAGAGGAGTCCCGGGGAGCTGTTTTTT.

V is TRBV4-2 and J is TRBJ2-1; tentatively, D is TRBD2 (6 bases). Trimming pared 2 bases from V and 1 base from J, leaving 12 bases between. The CDR3 spans 16 residues. Germline V gives CDR1 LGHNA, CDR2 YNFKEQ. CDR3 residues: CASSQNSGRSYNEQFF. CDR3 nucleotide sequence: TGTGCCAGCAGCCAAAATAGCGGCAGGTCCTACAATGAGCAGTTCTTC.

The V and J genes are TRBV6-1 and TRBJ2-3, with 11 bases lining up with TRBD2. V dropped 3 bases and J dropped 9; count of bases not matched to a gene: 8. The CDR3 has 15 residues. CDR1 and CDR2 (germline): MNHNS, SASEGT. CDR3 DNA: TGTGCCAGCAGTGAGGGGACTAGCGGTTACGTAACGCAGTATTTT. Translation gives CASSEGTSGYVTQYF.

The chain carries TRBV5-1 and TRBJ2-3; 10 bases line up with TRBD2. This CDR3 region has 16 residues. From germline, CDR1 is SGHRS and CDR2 YFSETQ. Losses at the gene ends were 6 bases for V and 3 bases for J; bases not matched to a gene: 10. CDR3 sequence (DNA): TGCGCCAGCAATAATCCTAGCGGGAGTGCGACAGATACGCAGTATTTT. Its translation: CASNNPSGSATDTQYF.

This clone showed up just a few times. The rearrangement uses TRBV7-2 and TRBJ1-5, with TRBD1 identical over 8 bases. The trim removed 4 bases at V and 7 bases at J, leaving 6 bases unmatched. The CDR3 covers 14 residues. From germline, CDR1 is SGHTA and CDR2 FQGNSA. In DNA form, the CDR3 reads TGTGCCAGCAGCTACTACAGGGGGGGGCAGCCCCAGCATTTT. Its protein is CASSYYRGGQPQHF.

This clone occurred once. The chain is built from TRBV5-6 and TRBJ2-1, with D perhaps matching TRBD1 (6 bases). Trimming removed 4 bases from V and 2 bases from J, with 19 bases in between. CDR3 length: 17 residues. Germline V gene lookup returns CDR1 SGHDT and CDR2 YYEEEE. For the CDR3, the DNA is TGTGCCAGCAGCCTAGTATCCAGGGGATTCCCCTACAATGAGCAGTTCTTC. Translated: CASSLVSRGFPYNEQFF.

V usage is TRBV6-5 and J usage is TRBJ2-3, with D maybe TRBD2 (6 bases). The germline CDR1 and CDR2 sequences are MNHEY and SVGAGI. CDR3 length: 14 amino acids. V was shortened by 6 bases and J by 5 bases, with 15 bases between the two germline ends. For the CDR3, the DNA is TGTGCCAGCAGGCCTGAGCGGAGGGGAGATACGCAGTATTTT. This sequence encodes CASRPERRGDTQYF.

V gene TRBV2 combines with J gene TRBJ2-4, with 11 bases matching TRBD1. The CDR3 extends over 16 amino acids. Trimming cost V 6 bases and J 9 bases; bases outside gene matches: 13. CDR1 SNHLY and CDR2 FYNNEI come from the germline V gene. In nucleotides, the CDR3 is TGTGCCAGCAGCTACACCATCGGACAGGGGGCCGGCATTCAGTACTTC. This sequence encodes CASSYTIGQGAGIQYF.

This clone appeared once. CDR3 DNA: TGTGCCAGCAGCCGGACTAGCGGGAACGGTGAGACCCAGTACTTC. Its protein is CASSRTSGNGETQYF. The gene calls are TRBV5-6 and TRBJ2-5, with 12 bases lining up with TRBD2. V gave up 4 bases and J gave up 5 bases; unmatched junction bases: 6. Germline V lookup: CDR1 SGHDT, CDR2 YYEEEE. CDR3 length equals 15 residues. Together with reference TRBV5-6 and TRBJ2-5, the CDR3 gives the full variable domain: DAGVTQSPTHLIKTRGQQVTLRCSPKSGHDTVSWYQQALGQGPQFIFQYYEEEERQRGNFPDRFSGHQFPNYSSELNVNALLLGDSALYLCASSRTSGNGETQYFGPGTRLLVL.

This chain uses TRBV28 with TRBJ1-4; 12 bases fit TRBD1. Trimming took 4 bases from V and 8 from J; bases not matched to a gene: 5. From germline, CDR1 is MDHEN and CDR2 SYDVKM. The CDR3 sequence is 15 residues long. The CDR3 region is CASSSTGTGGEKLFF. CDR3 coding DNA: TGTGCCAGCAGTTCCACCGGGACAGGGGGCGAAAAACTGTTTTTT.